This record concerns one TCR beta chain sequence. This sample was taken from a study of blood T cell repertoires in COVID-19. CDR1 is MNHEY, CDR2 SVGAGI, per germline. V was shortened by 8 bases and J by 4 bases, with 21 bases between the two germline ends. This CDR3 spans 15 amino acids. Patients of the Seattle cohort, enrolled during active infection, were followed longitudinally. Sequenced by immunoSEQ multiplex PCR; TCRdb stores in-frame clones only, minus some. The table lists just under 350,000 clones, 85% to 90% of them singletons, with 6% to 8% in the top ten. Material for sequencing was peripheral blood. The sequence derives from a woman aged 70-85 years with COVID-19, enrolled during active disease. The chain recombines TRBV6-5 with TRBJ2-7; TRBD1 is a possible D gene (6 bases). CDR3 sequence reads: CASGGWPGERYEQYF. The CDR3 bases are TGTGCCAGCGGGGGTTGGCCAGGGGAGAGGTACGAGCAGTACTTC.